Given below is one T cell receptor (beta chain) in context. What it binds is unknown. This entry is derived from a study of identical twins. A universal primer site was created by template switching, with the cDNA bearing unique molecular identifiers. TCRdb redid the calling of the 5' RACE reads with MiXCR, one entry per CDR3 protein. Of 400,000 to 500,000 distinct CDR3 sequences listed, roughly 20% are singletons. V trimming: 5 bases; J trimming: 4 bases; junction bases outside the gene matches: 6. The V gene's germline CDR1 is LNHNV and CDR2 YYDKDF (reference sequence). The CDR3 has 16 amino acids. Study findings and constraints: Surplus twin overlap in beta out-of-frame sequences was less pronounced. Among monozygotic twins, out-of-frame TCR alpha sharing exceeded what models predicted.

Source material: naive T cells sorted from blood. The origin of this receptor is a man aged 50-59 years in good health. This chain connects TRBV15 to TRBJ1-6; 9 bases line up with TRBD1. This CDR3 is CATSPRGQGYNSPLHF. For the CDR3, the DNA is TGTGCCACCAGCCCCAGGGGACAGGGTTATAATTCACCCCTCCACTTT.